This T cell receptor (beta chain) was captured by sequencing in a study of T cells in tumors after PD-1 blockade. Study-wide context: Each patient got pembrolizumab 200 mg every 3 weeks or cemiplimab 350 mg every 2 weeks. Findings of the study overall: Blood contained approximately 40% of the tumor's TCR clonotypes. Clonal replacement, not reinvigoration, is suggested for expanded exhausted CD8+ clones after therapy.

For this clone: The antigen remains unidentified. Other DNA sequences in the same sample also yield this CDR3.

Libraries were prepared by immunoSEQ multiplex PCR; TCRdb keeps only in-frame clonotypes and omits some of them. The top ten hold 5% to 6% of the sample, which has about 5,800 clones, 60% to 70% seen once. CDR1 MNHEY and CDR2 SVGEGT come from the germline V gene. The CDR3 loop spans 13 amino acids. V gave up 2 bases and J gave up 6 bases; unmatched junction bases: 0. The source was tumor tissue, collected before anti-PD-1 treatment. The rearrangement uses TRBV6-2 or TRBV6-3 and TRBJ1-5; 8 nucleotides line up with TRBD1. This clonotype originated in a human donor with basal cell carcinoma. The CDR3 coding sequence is TGTGCCAGCAGTTACGGACAGGGTCAGCCCCAGCATTTT. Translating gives CASSYGQGQPQHF.